A single sample gave rise to the 22 T cell receptor beta chains below, sequenced in a study of post-analysis software for immune sequencing data. Findings of the study overall: Comparison of patients with controls showed four or five TRBV segments more frequent in patients, TRBV5-6, TRBV5-1 and TRBV20-1 among them.

cDNA libraries of TCR beta carried unique molecular identifiers. TCRdb re-called the PCR reads with MiXCR, one entry per CDR3 protein. The data hold fewer than 850,000 distinct CDR3 sequences, with 25% to 30% observed a single time. These receptors' antigens are unknown. The material sequenced was blood. These receptors were obtained from a girl aged 10-17 years with multiple sclerosis.

This clonotype was seen a handful of times. The chain carries TRBV29-1 and TRBJ1-1; D is ambiguous. V lost 4 bases and J 5 bases, leaving 11 bases between the germline ends. The germline CDR1 and CDR2 sequences are SQVTM and ANQGSEA. The CDR3 has 12 amino acids. The CDR3 nucleotides are TGCAGCGTTGGTCAGACTAGAACTGAAGCTTTCTTT. This encodes CSVGQTRTEAFF.

The chain is built from TRBV7-9 and TRBJ1-4; no firm D call. CDR1 is SEHNR, CDR2 FQNEAQ, per germline (reference sequence). V was shortened by 2 bases and J by 5 bases, with 9 bases between the two germline ends. This CDR3 comprises 14 residues. CDR3 nucleotide sequence: TGTGCCAGCAGCTTAAGCAGCCTCAATGAAAAACTGTTTTTT. Residues: CASSLSSLNEKLFF.

The chain links TRBV7-2 to TRBJ1-4; D might be TRBD1 (6 bases). Germline lookup yields CDR1 SGHTA and CDR2 FQGNSA. This CDR3 is built from 15 residues. V dropped 5 bases and J dropped 8 bases, with 18 bases sitting between them. CDR3 sequence reads: CASSVTGRLGEKLFF. CDR3 bases: TGTGCCAGCAGCGTCACAGGGAGGCTAGGCGAAAAACTGTTTTTT.

Note on this clonotype: A single base separates this from a much larger clone, so it may be a read error. This chain uses TRBV29-1 with TRBJ2-7, with no clear D. Trimming removed 4 bases at V and 2 bases at J, with 6 bases between. This CDR3 has 11 residues. The germline V gene encodes CDR1 SQVTM and CDR2 ANQGSEA. DNA of the CDR3: TGCAGCGTTGGGGAAGCCTACGAGCAGTACTTC. Translated, it gives CSVGEAYEQYF.

The sample holds many counts of this clonotype. V usage is TRBV7-2 and J usage is TRBJ2-3, with TRBD2 matching over 10 bases. The CDR3 spans 18 residues. Germline-derived CDR1 and CDR2 are SGHTA and FQGNSA. V gave up 1 base and J gave up 1 base; unmatched junction bases: 8. CDR3 loop: CASSLDGAAGGRTDTQYF. CDR3 in DNA: TGTGCCAGCAGCTTAGATGGGGCAGCGGGAGGGCGCACAGATACGCAGTATTTT.

V is TRBV7-9 and J is TRBJ1-2; D remains unclear. V was shortened by 8 bases and J by 3 bases, with 13 bases between the two germline ends. The CDR3 runs 13 residues. CDR1 is SEHNR and CDR2 is FQNEAQ in the germline V gene (reference sequence). The CDR3 here is CASPLDGDYGYTF. The CDR3 DNA reads as TGTGCCAGCCCCCTAGACGGGGACTATGGCTACACCTTC.

This chain connects TRBV6-6 to TRBJ2-7; the D call may be TRBD1 or TRBD2 (5 bases each). The V end lost 7 bases, the J end lost 5 bases, and 18 bases lay between the germline ends. In germline, CDR1 is MNHNY, CDR2 SVGAGI (reference sequence). This CDR3 has 14 amino acids. This chain's CDR3 is CASNSWDPSDEQYF. The CDR3 DNA sequence: TGTGCCAGCAACTCGTGGGACCCTTCCGACGAGCAGTACTTC.

The V and J genes are TRBV10-1 and TRBJ2-7; 9 bases agree with TRBD1. The CDR3 covers 17 residues. J was trimmed by 2 bases and V by 4 bases; bases with no gene match: 12. CDR1 WNHNN and CDR2 SYGVQD come from the germline V gene (reference sequence). The CDR3 loop reads CASSGGATGTGPYEQYF. The CDR3 DNA reads as TGCGCCAGCAGTGGGGGGGCAACCGGGACAGGGCCCTACGAGCAGTACTTC.

The rearrangement links TRBV20-1 to TRBJ2-5; 11 nucleotides align to TRBD2. Germline V gene lookup returns CDR1 DFQATT and CDR2 SNEGSKA (reference sequence). V was clipped by 0 bases and J by 0 bases; unmatched bases: 12. The CDR3 sequence is 19 residues long. The CDR3: CSAREAELAGGSYQETQYF. Written as DNA, the CDR3 is TGCAGTGCTAGAGAGGCGGAGCTAGCGGGGGGCTCGTACCAAGAGACCCAGTACTTC.

The V and J genes are TRBV5-5 and TRBJ2-1, with TRBD1 matching over 11 bases. The germline CDR1 and CDR2 sequences are SGHKS and YYEKEE (reference sequence). The CDR3 length is 15 residues. J was trimmed by 8 bases and V by 1 base; bases with no gene match: 5. CDR3 nucleotide sequence: TGTGCCAGCAGCTTGCTAGGGACAGGGGGGGATGAGCAGTTCTTC. This sequence encodes CASSLLGTGGDEQFF.

This clonotype was seen more than once but under ten times. The rearrangement links TRBV29-1 to TRBJ2-4, with no clear D. V shed 3 bases and J shed 2 bases, with 8 bases lying between them. This CDR3 has 13 amino acids. Germline CDR1 and CDR2: SQVTM and ANQGSEA. The CDR3 here is CSVEVGSKNIQYF. In DNA form, the CDR3 reads TGCAGCGTTGAGGTGGGGTCCAAAAACATTCAGTACTTC.

The V gene is TRBV7-9, the J gene TRBJ2-7, with D maybe TRBD2 (6 bases). The germline gives CDR1 SEHNR, CDR2 FQNEAQ (reference sequence). Trimming pared 4 bases from V and 2 bases from J, leaving 21 bases between. The CDR3 is 17 residues long. The CDR3 DNA is TGTGCCAGCAGCTCCCCCGAGACCGGGACTGGAGCCTACGAGCAGTACTTC. Protein product: CASSSPETGTGAYEQYF. The whole variable domain, remainder taken from reference TRBV7-9 and TRBJ2-7, is DTGVSQNPRHKITKRGQNVTFRCDPISEHNRLYWYRQTLGQGPEFLTYFQNEAQLEKSRLLSDRFSAERPKGSFSTLEIQRTEQGDSAMYLCASSSPETGTGAYEQYFGPGTRLTVT.

This clonotype was seen a handful of times. The chain has TRBV29-1 and TRBJ1-2; 7 nucleotides match TRBD1. The CDR3 is 10 residues long. V trimming: 6 bases; J trimming: 5 bases; junction bases outside the gene matches: 0. Germline CDR1 reads SQVTM; CDR2 reads ANQGSEA. CDR3 DNA sequence: TGCAGCGTACAGGGGTATGGCTACACCTTC. Translating it yields CSVQGYGYTF.

A few counts support this clonotype. This chain joins TRBV29-1 and TRBJ2-4, with 12 positions matching TRBD1. This CDR3 comprises 15 residues. The J segment lost 3 bases and the V segment lost 7 bases, leaving 7 bases of the junction unmatched. CDR1 SQVTM and CDR2 ANQGSEA come from the germline V gene. The CDR3 DNA reads TGCAGCGCCGGGACAGGGGGCTCTGTCAAAAACATTCAGTACTTC. The encoded protein is CSAGTGGSVKNIQYF. Variable domain in full (rest from reference TRBV29-1 and TRBJ2-4): SAVISQKPSRDICQRGTSLTIQCQVDSQVTMMFWYRQQPGQSLTLIATANQGSEATYESGFVIDKFPISRPNLTFSTLTVSNMSPEDSSIYLCSAGTGGSVKNIQYFGAGTRLSVL.

The chain joins TRBV5-1 to TRBJ2-1; 7 bases align to TRBD2. The V and J ends lost 4 bases and 6 bases, in that order; junction bases with no gene match: 10. Germline CDR1 reads SGHRS; CDR2 reads YFSETQ. The CDR3 totals 15 residues. CDR3 in amino acids: CASSKREGLGNEQFF. The CDR3 DNA reads TGCGCCAGCAGCAAGAGGGAGGGCTTGGGCAATGAGCAGTTCTTC.

This clonotype was counted a few times. The CDR3 sequence is CASRAALAQETQYF. The CDR3 DNA follows: TGTGCCAGCAGAGCGGCGCTGGCCCAAGAGACCCAGTACTTC. The V gene is TRBV6-2 or TRBV6-3, the J gene TRBJ2-5, with D possibly being TRBD2 (5 bases). The germline V gene encodes CDR1 MNHEY and CDR2 SVGEGT. Trimming took 6 bases from V and 1 from J, leaving 12 bases between them. CDR3 length equals 14 residues.

This clonotype was seen more than once but under ten times. The chain has TRBV20-1 and TRBJ2-7; 10 positions match TRBD1. The CDR3 extends over 12 amino acids. CDR1 and CDR2 from the germline V gene are DFQATT and SNEGSKA (reference sequence). The CDR3 coding sequence is TGCAGAGAACGGGACAGGGGTTACGAGCAGTACTTC. Protein sequence: CRERDRGYEQYF.

This chain connects TRBV10-3 to TRBJ1-4, with 7 bases that match TRBD1. Trimming removed 10 bases from V and 4 bases from J; junction bases left unmatched: 6. CDR3 length: 13 amino acids. Germline V gene lookup returns CDR1 ENHRY and CDR2 SYGVKD. CDR3 in DNA: TGTGCCACCAGGGGGGAGAATAATGAAAAACTGTTTTTT. This sequence encodes CATRGENNEKLFF.

In this sample, this clonotype turned up a few times. The J gene is TRBJ2-1, the V gene TRBV7-2; possible D gene TRBD1, 6 bases. V was cut by 4 bases and J by 15 bases, with 13 bases left in between. Germline-derived CDR1 and CDR2 are SGHTA and FQGNSA. The CDR3 runs to 11 residues. The CDR3: CASSSALQGFF. The CDR3, as DNA: TGTGCCAGCAGCTCCGCCTTACAGGGGTTCTTC. Based on the CDR3 plus reference TRBV7-2 and TRBJ2-1, the full variable domain is GAGVSQSPSNKVTEKGKDVELRCDPISGHTALYWYRQSLGQGLEFLIYFQGNSAPDKSGLPSDRFSAERTGGSVSTLTIQRTQQEDSAVYLCASSSALQGFFGPGTRLTVL.

A note on this clonotype: This may arise from a read error, as a much more abundant clone is one base away. V gene TRBV7-9 combines with J gene TRBJ2-5, with TRBD2 identical over 9 bases. V lost 1 base, J lost 11 bases, and 11 bases stayed unmatched. The CDR3 spans 15 residues. Germline CDR1 and CDR2: SEHNR and FQNEAQ (reference sequence). CDR3 in amino acids: CASSLGGGASNEQYF. Here the CDR3 DNA reads TGTGCCAGCAGCTTAGGCGGGGGGGCTAGCAATGAGCAGTACTTC. The variable domain in full, completed from reference TRBV7-9 and TRBJ2-5, reads DTGVSQNPRHKITKRGQNVTFRCDPISEHNRLYWYRQTLGQGPEFLTYFQNEAQLEKSRLLSDRFSAERPKGSFSTLEIQRTEQGDSAMYLCASSLGGGASNEQYFGPGTRLLVL.

This clonotype was seen ten or more times. CDR3 bases: TGCAGTGCTAGAACGGCGGACAGAACCACTGAAGCTTTCTTT. This codes for CSARTADRTTEAFF. The chain combines TRBV20-1 with TRBJ1-1; maybe TRBD1 (6 bases). The CDR3 contains 14 residues. CDR1 DFQATT and CDR2 SNEGSKA come from the germline V gene (reference sequence). V lost 2 bases to trimming and J lost 4 bases, with 14 bases between them.

This clonotype was counted only a few times. This chain joins TRBV20-1 and TRBJ2-5; D gene ambiguous. The CDR3 is 13 amino acids. Trimming removed 4 bases at V and 5 bases at J, with 14 bases between. CDR1 DFQATT and CDR2 SNEGSKA come from the germline V gene (reference sequence). CDR3: CSAILGLEETQYF. The CDR3 region has the DNA TGCAGTGCTATTCTAGGATTAGAGGAGACCCAGTACTTC.